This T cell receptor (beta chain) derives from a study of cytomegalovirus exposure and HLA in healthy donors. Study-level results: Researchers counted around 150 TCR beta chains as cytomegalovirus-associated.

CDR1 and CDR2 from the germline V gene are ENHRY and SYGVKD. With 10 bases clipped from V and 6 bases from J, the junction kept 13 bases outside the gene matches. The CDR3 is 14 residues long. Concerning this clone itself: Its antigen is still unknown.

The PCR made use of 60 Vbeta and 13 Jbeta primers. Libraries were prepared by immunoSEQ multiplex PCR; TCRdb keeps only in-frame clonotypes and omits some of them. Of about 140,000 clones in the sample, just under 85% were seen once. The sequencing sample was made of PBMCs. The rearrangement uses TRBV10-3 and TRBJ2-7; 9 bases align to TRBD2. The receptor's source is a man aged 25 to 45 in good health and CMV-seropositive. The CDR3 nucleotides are TGTGCCACGAACCCGGGACTAGCATCTCGCGAGCAGTACTTC. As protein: CATNPGLASREQYF.